This TCR beta chain is from a study of CD8+CD57+ T cells in acquired aplastic anemia. Germline V gives CDR1 DFQATT, CDR2 SNEGSKA (reference sequence). The CDR3 has 13 amino acids. V lost 6 bases, J lost 3 bases, and 5 bases stayed unmatched. Those patients picked for sequencing had displayed CD8+CD57+ cell expansion on flow cytometry. Profiling of TCR beta VDJ combinations and CDR3 sequences used genomic DNA as template. TCRdb itself ran the reads through MiXCR, one entry per CDR3 protein. The table shows roughly 220,000 distinct CDR3 sequences, with around three fifths occurring only once. This chain joins TRBV20-1 and TRBJ2-7; 10 bases line up with TRBD1. Input material: sorted CD4+, CD8+, or CD8+CD57+ T cells (not recorded which) from PBMCs. The clonotype originates from a human donor with aplastic anemia. CDR3 sequence: CSAQGQGFYEQYF. CDR3 nucleotides: TGCAGTGCCCAGGGACAGGGGTTCTACGAGCAGTACTTC.